Below are 5 T cell receptor beta chains sequenced from a single sample in a study of tumor-infiltrating lymphocytes in oesophageal squamous cell carcinoma. One entry per CDR3 protein, called by TCRdb with MiXCR from the PCR reads. The sample includes tens of thousands of distinct CDR3 sequences, 38% of them seen just once. Material for sequencing was esophageal tumor tissue. These receptors all stem from a male donor with esophageal squamous cell carcinoma.

This clonotype was counted only a few times. A much larger clone sits a single nucleotide away, making a read error possible. The chain joins TRBV28 to TRBJ2-1; the D gene is possibly TRBD1 (6 bases). CDR1 is MDHEN, CDR2 SYDVKM, per germline. V dropped 6 bases and J dropped 10 bases, with 22 bases sitting between them. This CDR3 region has 15 residues. This CDR3 is CASSSTGYSSYEQFF. The CDR3 coding sequence is TGTGCCAGCAGCAGTACAGGGTATAGCTCCTACGAGCAGTTCTTC.

This clonotype was counted ten times or more. A much larger clone differs by one base, so this may be a read error. This rearrangement joins TRBV10-2 to TRBJ2-5; 8 bases fit TRBD1. The CDR3 contains 13 residues. Trimming took 6 bases from V and 11 from J; bases not matched to a gene: 11. CDR1 is WSHSY, CDR2 SAAADI, per germline. The CDR3 nucleotides read TGCGCCAGCAGGACAGGGGTTTACAATGAGCAGTACTTC. Protein sequence: CASRTGVYNEQYF.

This clonotype appeared many times. The V gene is TRBV5-1, the J gene TRBJ2-1; no clear D. The CDR3 has 13 amino acids. The V end was cut by 0 bases, the J end by 8 bases, with 9 bases between. Looked up from germline, CDR1 is SGHRS and CDR2 is YFSETQ. CDR3 loop: CASSLALVDEQFF. The CDR3 coding sequence is TGCGCCAGCAGCTTGGCCTTAGTGGATGAGCAGTTCTTC.

In this sample, this clonotype turned up once. The chain has TRBV7-9 and TRBJ2-1; 8 nucleotides match TRBD1. The end of the DNA is better explained by TRBJ2-7, so the J call may be wrong. This CDR3 comprises 16 residues. CDR1 is SEHNR, CDR2 FQNEAQ, per germline (reference sequence). The CDR3 here is CASSSRQGSSYNEQYF. CDR3 in DNA: TGTGCCAGCAGCTCCCGACAGGGGAGTTCCTACAATGAGCAGTACTTC.

To note about this clonotype: This may be a read error, as it is one base from a much larger clone. This chain connects TRBV14 to TRBJ2-3; 12 bases match TRBD2. Losses at the gene ends were 6 bases for V and 14 bases for J; bases not matched to a gene: 12. Looked up from germline, CDR1 is SGHDN and CDR2 is FVKESK. The CDR3 contains 14 residues. Here the CDR3 reads CASRTSGSTGELYF. The DNA of the CDR3 is TGTGCCAGCAGGACTAGCGGGAGCACCGGGGAGCTGTATTTT.